This TCR beta chain was retrieved from a study of cytomegalovirus exposure and HLA in healthy donors. Produced via immunoSEQ multiplex PCR; TCRdb's table is partial and in-frame only. The table has about 69,000 clones, over 90% seen once. This CDR3 spans 14 amino acids. V lost 1 base and J lost 4, with 10 bases in between. Germline CDR1 is SEHNR and CDR2 is FQNEAQ (reference sequence). This clone was observed a single time. Its antigen is still unknown. Study-wide results and limits: Rarity marked most TCR sequences, yet some public TCRs occurred in many donors. Some TCR beta chains (164 of them) were listed as cytomegalovirus-associated.

This rearrangement joins TRBV7-9 to TRBJ1-2; D is ambiguous. Specimen: PBMCs. This sequence originates from a woman in her late teens or twenties in good health and CMV-seronegative. The CDR3 protein is CASSLGPTIYGYTF. The CDR3 DNA reads as TGTGCCAGCAGCTTAGGTCCTACTATCTATGGCTACACCTTC.